One T cell receptor (beta chain) is described in this entry. The sample belongs to a study of blood T cells in healthy people across ages. A second PCR, run for about 7 to 11 cycles, used a sample-barcoded 5' primer plus a J-beta primer mix. Via MiXCR, TCRdb re-called the 5' RACE reads, giving one row per CDR3 protein. The sample shows 1.4 million or so distinct CDR3 sequences, 40% to 45% of them seen only once. Healthy Caucasian individuals from Russia aged roughly 6 to 90 were enrolled as donors. With each sample, at least 5 micrograms of total RNA were extracted. The CDR3 covers 18 residues. The germline CDR1 and CDR2 sequences are MDHEN and SYDVKM. J gave up 1 base and V 7 bases, and 11 bases lay outside the gene matches.

This clonotype originated in a woman between 18 and 29 years old in good health. Sequencing used blood. The genes are TRBV28 and TRBJ2-1; 12 positions match TRBD2. The CDR3 nucleotides are TGTGCCAGCAAGCCTCGGGCTAGCGGGAGGGGGTCCTACAATGAGCAGTTCTTC. Its protein product is CASKPRASGRGSYNEQFF. Combining the CDR3 with reference TRBV28 and TRBJ2-1 gives the whole variable domain DVKVTQSSRYLVKRTGEKVFLECVQDMDHENMFWYRQDPGLGLRLIYFSYDVKMKEKGDIPEGYSVSREKKERFSLILESASTNQTSMYLCASKPRASGRGSYNEQFFGPGTRLTVL.